This T cell receptor (beta chain) was sequenced during a study of T cell changes during pregnancy in multiple sclerosis. In germline, CDR1 is KGHSH, CDR2 LQKENI. Trimming removed 2 bases from V and 0 bases from J, with 5 bases in between. CDR3 length: 14 residues. Some clones are missing from TCRdb's copy, which holds only in-frame ones; the method was immunoSEQ multiplex PCR. Counted here are over 50,000 clones, about 86% occurring once; the ten biggest clones make up approximately 5.3%. The clonotype originates from a human donor whose cells served as feeder cells for cultures in a pregnancy study. The J gene is TRBJ2-1, the V gene TRBV18; D not certain. Sequenced input: peripheral blood from another person, used as feeder cells. CDR3 loop: CASSPASSYNEQFF. CDR3 nucleotide sequence: TGTGCCAGCTCACCAGCCAGCTCCTACAATGAGCAGTTCTTC.